This TCR beta chain was found in a study of OX40 agonist ivuxolimab in advanced cancers. About the study: Patients were treated with ivuxolimab, an agonistic anti-OX40 (CD134) antibody. At 0.01 to 10 mg/kg, ivuxolimab was administered intravenously to patients every 2 weeks. Patients enrolled in dose escalation were diagnosed with hepatocellular carcinoma, melanoma, renal cell or head and neck cancer. Study observations and caveats: CD8+ T cells (on average) carried more expanded clones than CD4+ T cells.

This clone was detected only a few times. Antigen unknown. Germline lookup yields CDR1 PRHDT and CDR2 FYEKMQ (reference sequence). This CDR3 contains 14 residues. V shed 0 bases and J shed 7 bases, with 7 bases lying between them. Produced via immunoSEQ multiplex PCR; TCRdb's table is partial and in-frame only. Of roughly 48,000 clones listed, under 85% are singletons. The sample here was CD4+ or CD8+ T cells sorted from blood, taken in a trial of the OX40 agonist ivuxolimab. The source of this sequence is an adult with an advanced solid tumor such as melanoma, head and neck, liver or kidney cancer. The V and J genes are TRBV13 and TRBJ1-6; D remains ambiguous. The CDR3 sequence is CASSLGLSNSPLHF. DNA for the CDR3: TGTGCCAGCAGCTTAGGACTGTCAAATTCACCCCTCCACTTT.